This passage covers 21 T cell receptor beta chains from one sample sequenced in a study of vaccination effects on CD4 cells after COVID-19. Before any sequencing was done, the ViraFEST assay used viral peptide pools to expand antigen-specific CD4+ T cells. On roughly day 9 of culture, CD4+ T cells were separated out. Convalescent patients had PCR-confirmed SARS-CoV-2 infection between March and December 2020. Measured with immunoSEQ multiplex PCR; TCRdb has only the in-frame clones, and not every one. This sample carries tens of thousands of clones, roughly three quarters of them seen once, and the ten largest clones take about 5%. No antigen has been assigned to these receptors. The sequences come from CD4+ T cells from PBMCs cultured with HIV peptides, collected before COVID-19 vaccination. This sample's subset: HIV-1 Nef peptide pool negative control/reference culture. The receptors were sampled from a human donor who had a prior SARS-CoV-2 infection.

The chain has TRBV5-5 and TRBJ1-2; 9 bases map to TRBD1. V trimming: 4 bases; J trimming: 5 bases; junction bases outside the gene matches: 9. Germline V gene sequence: CDR1 SGHKS, CDR2 YYEKEE (reference sequence). The CDR3 length is 15 residues. CDR3 nucleotides: TGTGCCAGCAGCCGCGAAGGGACAGGGCTTTATGGCTACACCTTC. Residues: CASSREGTGLYGYTF.

This rearrangement joins TRBV3-1 (or the pseudogene TRBV3-2) to TRBJ1-4; the D is unclear. Germline assignment: CDR1 LGHDT and CDR2 YNNKEL (reference sequence). CDR3 length equals 14 residues. V was shortened by 4 bases and J by 5 bases, with 11 bases between the two germline ends. The CDR3 spells CASSPRATNEKLFF. In DNA form, the CDR3 reads TGTGCCAGCAGCCCACGGGCCACGAATGAAAAACTGTTTTTT.

The chain uses TRBV7-2 and TRBJ2-7; the D gene is possibly TRBD1 (8 bases). This CDR3 is 16 amino acids long. Trimming stripped 5 bases from V and 2 bases from J, with 19 bases between. CDR1 SGHTA and CDR2 FQGNSA come from the germline V gene. Here the CDR3 DNA reads TGTGCCAGCAGCCCGCAGGGGGCGGGGGCCACCTACGAGCAGTACTTC. It is translated as CASSPQGAGATYEQYF.

Worth noting for this clone: Relative to the germline gene, one junction end is altered; a read error may explain this. V usage is TRBV5-1 and J usage is TRBJ2-7, with TRBD2 as a possible D gene (6 bases). CDR1 and CDR2 from the germline V gene are SGHRS and YFSETQ. The CDR3 is 13 residues long. The chain's CDR3 is CASSRDSFYGQYF. The CDR3, as DNA: TGCGCCAGCAGCCGGGACTCCTTTTACGGGCAGTACTTC.

This chain uses TRBV5-1 with TRBJ2-1; a possible D gene is TRBD2 (6 bases). Trimming removed 0 bases from V and 9 bases from J, with 13 bases in between. The germline CDR1 and CDR2 sequences are SGHRS and YFSETQ. This CDR3 is built from 14 residues. The chain's CDR3 is CASSLVAGQGEQFF. The CDR3 DNA reads TGCGCCAGCAGCTTGGTGGCGGGGCAGGGTGAGCAGTTCTTC.

The chain recombines TRBV11-2 with TRBJ2-1; D is perhaps TRBD1 or TRBD2 (6 bases each). Germline CDR1 reads SGHAT; CDR2 reads FQNNGV. Trimming removed 6 bases from V and 11 bases from J, with 17 bases in between. The CDR3 has 13 amino acids. For the CDR3, the DNA is TGTGCCAGCAGTTTGGTGAGGGGGGTACAGCAGTTCTTC. This gives the protein CASSLVRGVQQFF.

The V and J genes are TRBV9 and TRBJ2-7, with a possible D match to TRBD1 (6 bases). V was pared by 0 bases and J by 0 bases, with 13 bases between. The CDR3 length is 16 residues. Germline lookup yields CDR1 SGDLS and CDR2 YYNGEE. CDR3 DNA sequence: TGTGCCAGCAGCGTAGGGTCCGGGACACCCTCCTACGAGCAGTACTTC. This sequence encodes CASSVGSGTPSYEQYF. Based on the CDR3 plus reference TRBV9 and TRBJ2-7, the full variable domain is DSGVTQTPKHLITATGQRVTLRCSPRSGDLSVYWYQQSLDQGLQFLIQYYNGEERAKGNILERFSAQQFPDLHSELNLSSLELGDSALYFCASSVGSGTPSYEQYFGPGTRLTVT.

The chain carries TRBV30 and TRBJ2-3; D may be TRBD2 (6 bases). V was shortened by 3 bases and J by 2 bases, with 15 bases between the two germline ends. The CDR3 has 15 amino acids. The germline V gene has CDR1 GTSNPN and CDR2 SVGIG (reference sequence). The CDR3: CAWRLLAVNTDTQYF. The CDR3 region has the DNA TGTGCCTGGAGGCTTTTAGCGGTAAACACAGATACGCAGTATTTT.

The chain combines TRBV5-8 with TRBJ2-1; tentatively, D is TRBD2 (5 bases). Trimming took off 4 bases at V and 0 bases at J, with 11 bases between the two ends. The CDR3 contains 15 residues. The germline V gene has CDR1 SGHTS and CDR2 YDEGEE. For the CDR3, the DNA is TGTGCCAGCAGCCCCCGGGGTTTCTCCTACAATGAGCAGTTCTTC. Amino acid sequence: CASSPRGFSYNEQFF.

The V gene is TRBV30, the J gene TRBJ2-3, with 10 nucleotides matching TRBD2. The CDR3 totals 16 residues. Germline loops: CDR1 GTSNPN, CDR2 SVGIG (reference sequence). The J segment lost 1 base and the V segment lost 4 bases, leaving 8 bases of the junction unmatched. CDR3 sequence reads: CAWTPAGGPRTDTQYF. In DNA, the CDR3 is TGTGCCTGGACCCCAGCGGGGGGGCCACGCACAGATACGCAGTATTTT.

J is TRBJ2-7 and V is TRBV7-3; 7 bases match TRBD1. CDR3 size: 14 residues. Per germline, CDR1 SGHTA and CDR2 FQGTGA. Trimming took 2 bases from V and 5 from J; bases not matched to a gene: 6. CDR3 sequence reads: CASSLRGGHHEQYF. Written as DNA, the CDR3 is TGTGCCAGCAGCTTACGAGGGGGCCATCACGAGCAGTACTTC.

The V call is TRBV7-6, the J call TRBJ2-2; D may correspond to TRBD1 or TRBD2 (6 bases each). This CDR3 comprises 16 residues. The ends were cut back, 6 bases at V and 5 bases at J, with 19 bases in the middle. The germline V gene encodes CDR1 SGHVS and CDR2 FNYEAQ. The CDR3 sequence is CASSSEGGRLTGELFF. DNA for the CDR3: TGTGCCAGCAGTTCAGAGGGGGGAAGGTTAACCGGGGAGCTGTTTTTT.

The rearrangement uses TRBV12-3 or TRBV12-4 and TRBJ2-7; D is uncertain. CDR3 size: 12 residues. V was shortened by 5 bases and J by 0 bases, with 5 bases between the two germline ends. The CDR3 DNA is TGTGCCAGCAGTGGAAGCTCCTACGAGCAGTACTTC. Translating gives CASSGSSYEQYF.

J is TRBJ2-3 and V is TRBV2; no reliable D call. CDR3 length equals 14 residues. The V end lost 4 bases, the J end lost 6 bases, and 14 bases lay between the germline ends. The germline CDR1 and CDR2 sequences are SNHLY and FYNNEI. The chain's CDR3 is CASSVGRNRDTQYF. DNA for the CDR3: TGTGCCAGCAGTGTGGGCAGGAATCGGGATACGCAGTATTTT.

This chain links TRBV7-3 with TRBJ2-3, with D unclear. The V end lost 5 bases, the J end lost 2 bases, and 11 bases lay between the germline ends. The germline CDR1 and CDR2 sequences are SGHTA and FQGTGA. CDR3 size: 14 residues. The CDR3 sequence is CASSLSGSTDTQYF. As DNA, the CDR3 is TGTGCCAGCAGCCTCTCAGGATCCACAGATACGCAGTATTTT.

The chain combines TRBV5-1 with TRBJ2-3; no clear D. Germline V CDR1 and CDR2: SGHRS, YFSETQ. This CDR3 is built from 15 residues. Trimming removed 2 bases from V and 1 base from J, with 11 bases in between. CDR3: CASSFARFGTDTQYF. CDR3 DNA sequence: TGCGCCAGCAGCTTTGCCAGGTTTGGCACAGATACGCAGTATTTT.

The chain has TRBV7-6 and TRBJ2-1, with D perhaps being TRBD1 or TRBD2 (5 bases each). Germline-derived CDR1 and CDR2 are SGHVS and FNYEAQ. The V end lost 5 bases, the J end lost 0 bases, and 14 bases lay between the germline ends. CDR3 length: 16 residues. The CDR3: CASSPMKGSSYNEQFF. CDR3 DNA sequence: TGTGCCAGCAGCCCCATGAAGGGGAGCTCCTACAATGAGCAGTTCTTC.

This clone was found once. The V and J genes are TRBV11-1 and TRBJ1-2; 7 bases line up with TRBD1. The CDR3 has 14 residues. V dropped 5 bases and J dropped 2; count of bases not matched to a gene: 5. Germline V gives CDR1 SGHAT, CDR2 FQDESV (reference sequence). The CDR3 bases are TGTGCCAGCAGCACGGACAGGACCAACTATGGCTACACCTTC. Its protein product is CASSTDRTNYGYTF.

This clone was seen a few times. The gene calls are TRBV6-2 or TRBV6-3 and TRBJ1-4; D unclear. CDR1 is MNHEY, CDR2 SVGEGT, per germline. V gave up 2 bases and J gave up 4 bases, with 8 bases separating them. CDR3 length: 14 amino acids. CDR3 sequence reads: CASSYRPFNEKLFF. CDR3 sequence (DNA): TGTGCCAGCAGTTACCGTCCATTTAATGAAAAACTGTTTTTT.

V gene TRBV19 combines with J gene TRBJ2-2; D might be TRBD1 or TRBD2, each matching 6 bases. Germline V lookup: CDR1 LNHDA, CDR2 SQIVND (reference sequence). CDR3 length: 13 residues. The V gene lost 3 bases and the J gene lost 6 bases, with 8 bases spanning the gap. The DNA for the CDR3 is TGTGCCAGTAGTATCGGGGGCTCCGGGGAGCTGTTTTTT. Protein sequence: CASSIGGSGELFF.

The V gene is TRBV18, the J gene TRBJ2-7, with no clear D. The CDR3 totals 15 residues. V lost 2 bases and J lost 3, with 14 bases in between. CDR1 is KGHSH, CDR2 LQKENI, per germline. The CDR3 nucleotides read TGTGCCAGCTCACCAACGGCCAGTACAATCTACGAGCAGTACTTC. Its protein product is CASSPTASTIYEQYF.